This TCR beta chain was profiled in a study of T cell responses to AZD1222 COVID-19 vaccine. The study's findings and limits: At baseline, seropositivity was found in only 5 to 7 AZD1222 recipients. Spike-specific TCR depth and breadth grew after two AZD1222 doses.

Some clones are missing from TCRdb's copy, which holds only in-frame ones; the method was immunoSEQ multiplex PCR. The sample includes roughly 190,000 clones, just over 90% seen only once; the top ten take around 1.6%. Samples with a second dose at about 4 or about 12 weeks were pooled together. Note on this clone: The antigen is unknown.

Sequenced here: peripheral blood, sampled 28 days after the second AZD1222 dose. This TCR came from an adult who received the AZD1222 COVID-19 vaccine.

The CDR3 nucleotides read TGCGCCAGCAGCCAAGATCCGATGGATCAGCCCCAGCATTTT. The encoded protein is CASSQDPMDQPQHF. This sequence joins TRBV4-1 and TRBJ1-5; D gene unclear. V lost 0 bases to trimming and J lost 5 bases, with 8 bases between them. The CDR3 is 14 residues long. Germline CDR1 and CDR2: MGHRA and YSYEKL.